This T cell receptor (beta chain) was found in a study of T-cell memory formation after mild COVID-19. Study-wide points: Later expanders leaned CD4+, whereas clones that contracted between day 15 and 85 were balanced CD4/CD8. Pre-infection memory held some responding clones, suggesting pre-existing cross-reactive T cells responded. The CD4+ clones that contracted clustered mainly within CM and EM, and the CD8+ clones concentrated in EMRA.

Trimming took 5 bases from V and 7 from J; bases not matched to a gene: 13. This CDR3 is 18 amino acids long. This clonotype was seen only a few times. Its specificity is not known. TCR alpha and TCR beta cDNA libraries carrying sample barcodes and UMIs were produced by 5'RACE using constant-segment primers. TCRdb processed the 5' RACE reads anew with MiXCR; each CDR3 protein has one entry. The data hold 560,000 or so distinct CDR3 sequences, with roughly 17% observed a single time. The receptor comes from an adult woman who had mild COVID-19 (a few samples of this study predate the infection). Cell type and time point are not known. V is TRBV12-3 or TRBV12-4 and J is TRBJ1-6; the match to TRBD1 covers 11 bases. What was sequenced was PBMCs or a T cell subset sorted from them (not recorded which). The CDR3 DNA is TGTGCCAGCAGTCTCGAAGGGCTCGGGGACAGGGGGAATTCACCCCTCCACTTT. This translates into CASSLEGLGDRGNSPLHF.